The source of this TCR beta chain is a study of T cell responses to AZD1222 COVID-19 vaccine. CDR1 and CDR2 (germline): MGHRA, YSYEKL. V gave up 5 bases and J gave up 7 bases, with 20 bases separating them. CDR3 length: 16 residues. Generated by immunoSEQ multiplex PCR, the TCRdb table keeps only in-frame clones and is missing some. The table lists roughly 120,000 clones, approximately 90% of them singletons. Regarding this clone: The antigen remains unidentified.

Notes on the study in general: A mostly white British donor set with more females was recruited, and clonal diversity was possibly underestimated.

The starting material was peripheral blood, obtained 28 days after the second AZD1222 dose. The V gene is TRBV4-1, the J gene TRBJ1-4; D gene unclear. The sequence was obtained from an adult who received the AZD1222 COVID-19 vaccine. Written as DNA, the CDR3 is TGCGCCAGCAGCGGCCCGGGAGGGCCGGGCATTGAAAAACTGTTTTTT. It is translated as CASSGPGGPGIEKLFF.